These 4 T cell receptor beta chains share one sample of origin, sequenced in a study of T cell responses to AZD1222 COVID-19 vaccine. The table came from immunoSEQ multiplex PCR; TCRdb's copy has only in-frame clones and leaves some out. The repertoire includes some 110,000 clones, about 94% of them detected once, and roughly 5% sits in the top ten. This specimen was peripheral blood, taken on day 0 of AZD1222 vaccination. All receptors derive from an adult in good health.

V and J are TRBV7-9 and TRBJ2-3, with D possibly being TRBD2 (6 bases). Germline loops: CDR1 SEHNR, CDR2 FQNEAQ (reference sequence). This CDR3 comprises 17 residues. V dropped 0 bases and J dropped 1 base, with 14 bases sitting between them. The CDR3 coding sequence is TGTGCCAGCAGCTTAGCGTTTAGCGGAGGTGGCACAGATACGCAGTATTTT. Protein: CASSLAFSGGGTDTQYF.

This clone was detected only once. The gene calls are TRBV7-2 and TRBJ1-5; D call uncertain. With 5 bases removed from V and 7 bases from J, the gap between germline ends came to 12 bases. The CDR3 length is 13 residues. Germline V CDR1 and CDR2: SGHTA, FQGNSA. For the CDR3, the DNA is TGTGCCAGCAGCCTGAGCGTCCGGCAGCCCCAGCATTTT. Translation gives CASSLSVRQPQHF.

The chain has TRBV11-3 and TRBJ2-5, with 9 bases matching TRBD1. Trimming removed 3 bases from V and 2 bases from J; junction bases left unmatched: 4. Germline V CDR1 and CDR2: SGHNT, YENEEA. CDR3 length equals 15 residues. The CDR3 reads CASSFRQGGQETQYF. The CDR3 DNA reads as TGTGCCAGCAGCTTTAGACAGGGGGGTCAAGAGACCCAGTACTTC.

V and J are TRBV5-4 and TRBJ2-3; D is undetermined. Germline CDR1 SGHNT, CDR2 YYREEE (reference sequence). The CDR3 runs 16 residues. V dropped 0 bases and J dropped 0 bases, with 11 bases sitting between them. CDR3 sequence: CASSLGSSASTDTQYF. The DNA of the CDR3 is TGTGCCAGCAGCTTGGGGAGCAGTGCTAGCACAGATACGCAGTATTTT.